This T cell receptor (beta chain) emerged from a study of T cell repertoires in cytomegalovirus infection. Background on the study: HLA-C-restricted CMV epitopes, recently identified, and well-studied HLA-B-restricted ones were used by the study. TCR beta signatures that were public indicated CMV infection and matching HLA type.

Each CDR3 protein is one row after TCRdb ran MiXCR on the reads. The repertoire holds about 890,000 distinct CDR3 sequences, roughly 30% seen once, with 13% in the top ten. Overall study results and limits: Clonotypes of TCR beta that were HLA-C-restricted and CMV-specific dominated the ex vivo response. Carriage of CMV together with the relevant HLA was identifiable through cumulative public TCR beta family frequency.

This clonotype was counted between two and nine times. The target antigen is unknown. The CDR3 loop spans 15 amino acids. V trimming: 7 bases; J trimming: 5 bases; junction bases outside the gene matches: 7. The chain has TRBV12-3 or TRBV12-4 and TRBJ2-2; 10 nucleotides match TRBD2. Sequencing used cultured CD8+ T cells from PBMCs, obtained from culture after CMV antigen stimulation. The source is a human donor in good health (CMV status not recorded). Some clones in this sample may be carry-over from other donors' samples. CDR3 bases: TGTGCCAGCAATTCAGCGGGGGGGAAAACCGGGGAGCTGTTTTTT. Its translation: CASNSAGGKTGELFF.